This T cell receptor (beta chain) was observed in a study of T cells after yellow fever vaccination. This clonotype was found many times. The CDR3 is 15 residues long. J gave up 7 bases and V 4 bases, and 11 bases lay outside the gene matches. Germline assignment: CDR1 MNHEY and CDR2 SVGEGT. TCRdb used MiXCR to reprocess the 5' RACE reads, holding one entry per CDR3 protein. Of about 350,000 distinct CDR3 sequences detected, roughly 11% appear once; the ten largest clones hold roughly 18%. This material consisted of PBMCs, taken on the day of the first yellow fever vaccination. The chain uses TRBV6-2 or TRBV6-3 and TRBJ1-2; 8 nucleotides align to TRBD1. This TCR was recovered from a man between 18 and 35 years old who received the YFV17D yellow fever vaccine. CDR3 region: CASSSDRESLRGYTF. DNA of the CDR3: TGTGCCAGCAGTTCGGACAGGGAATCATTGCGTGGCTACACCTTC.